These 21 T cell receptor beta chains originate from one sample sequenced in a study of T-cell reconstitution after alpha-beta-depleted transplantation in children. Using unique molecular identifiers, the investigators prepared the TCRbeta library. MiXCR, applied by TCRdb to the PCR reads, yields one record per CDR3 protein. The repertoire holds nearly 350,000 distinct CDR3 sequences, around 16% seen once, with around two fifths in the top ten. The input for sequencing was PBMCs, mostly from graft donor cells, taken 360 days after TCRalphabeta/CD19-depleted stem cell transplant. The receptors shown here come from a male patient aged 2-10 years who had a stem cell transplant for acute lymphoblastic leukemia, so the T cells may come from the graft donor.

J is TRBJ1-5 and V is TRBV6-1; D is unresolved. Germline V gene lookup returns CDR1 MNHNS and CDR2 SASEGT. The V end lost 2 bases, the J end lost 0 bases, and 5 bases lay between the germline ends. The CDR3 length is 14 residues. CDR3 DNA sequence: TGTGCCAGCAGTGAACGATATAGCAATCAGCCCCAGCATTTT. It encodes CASSERYSNQPQHF.

This chain uses TRBV28 with TRBJ2-1; D is possibly TRBD2 (5 bases). CDR1 MDHEN and CDR2 SYDVKM come from the germline V gene. CDR3 length: 15 residues. V was cut by 3 bases and J by 5 bases, with 14 bases left in between. The CDR3 coding sequence is TGTGCCAGCAGTTTGGGAGCTAGCTGGGACAATGAGCAGTTCTTC. It is translated as CASSLGASWDNEQFF.

The chain combines TRBV28 with TRBJ2-4; no clear D. Deletions cut 0 bases from V and 8 bases from J, with 20 bases between. The CDR3 has 17 amino acids. Looked up from germline, CDR1 is MDHEN and CDR2 is SYDVKM. CDR3 residues: CASSLWGRSGPEDIQYF. The CDR3 nucleotides are TGTGCCAGCAGTTTATGGGGCAGGTCTGGTCCCGAGGACATTCAGTACTTC. Based on the CDR3 plus reference TRBV28 and TRBJ2-4, the full variable domain is DVKVTQSSRYLVKRTGEKVFLECVQDMDHENMFWYRQDPGLGLRLIYFSYDVKMKEKGDIPEGYSVSREKKERFSLILESASTNQTSMYLCASSLWGRSGPEDIQYFGAGTRLSVL.

V and J are TRBV6-5 and TRBJ2-4; TRBD2 matches 9 bases. V shed 4 bases, J shed 8 bases, and the junction held 6 bases outside the gene matches. CDR1 and CDR2 (germline): MNHEY, SVGAGI. The CDR3 runs to 14 residues. CDR3: CASSSLAGVYIQYF. CDR3 sequence (DNA): TGTGCCAGCAGTTCCTTAGCGGGGGTTTACATTCAGTACTTC.

The chain combines TRBV12-3 or TRBV12-4 with TRBJ2-1; TRBD2 matches 13 bases. With 6 bases clipped from V and 6 bases from J, the junction kept 11 bases outside the gene matches. The CDR3 has 17 residues. The CDR3 region is CASSFYPGTSGTNEQFF. CDR3 sequence (DNA): TGTGCCAGCAGCTTTTATCCCGGGACTAGCGGGACCAATGAGCAGTTCTTC.

This clonotype was found many times. The chain links TRBV5-1 to TRBJ2-2; no definite D call. The CDR3 loop spans 13 amino acids. The germline V gene encodes CDR1 SGHRS and CDR2 YFSETQ. Deletions cut 1 base from V and 5 bases from J, with 6 bases between. CDR3 in DNA: TGCGCCAGCAGCTTGACGGCGACCGGGGAGCTGTTTTTT. It yields the protein CASSLTATGELFF.

This clonotype has just a few counts. The chain has TRBV4-1 and TRBJ2-7, with 11 bases matching TRBD2. The germline CDR1 and CDR2 sequences are MGHRA and YSYEKL. V dropped 2 bases and J dropped 5; count of bases not matched to a gene: 17. The length of the CDR3 is 19 residues. The DNA for the CDR3 is TGCGCCAGCAGCCAAATCGTACTAGCGGGAGACCCCAGGCTGAACGAGCAGTACTTC. This sequence encodes CASSQIVLAGDPRLNEQYF.

This clonotype turned up a few times. The V gene is TRBV29-1, the J gene TRBJ2-5; D gene ambiguous. The CDR3 has 13 residues. CDR1 SQVTM and CDR2 ANQGSEA come from the germline V gene. V was trimmed by 4 bases and J by 3 bases, leaving 12 bases between them. CDR3 region: CSVAVFEKETQYF. The CDR3 DNA reads as TGCAGCGTTGCAGTATTTGAGAAAGAGACCCAGTACTTC.

Only a few counts were recorded for this clonotype. The chain combines TRBV6-2 or TRBV6-3 with TRBJ2-7; D may match TRBD1 or TRBD2 (5 bases each). CDR3 length: 12 amino acids. Germline V gene lookup returns CDR1 MNHEY and CDR2 SVGEGT. The V and J ends lost 8 bases and 3 bases respectively, with 11 bases between them. The CDR3 here is CASDGAGYEQYF. Here the CDR3 DNA reads TGTGCCAGCGACGGGGCCGGCTACGAGCAGTACTTC.

This clonotype was seen once. CDR3 in amino acids: CASSPLKGGGTLHQPQHF. The CDR3 DNA reads as TGCGCCAGCAGCCCCTTAAAGGGGGGAGGTACGCTTCATCAGCCCCAGCATTTT. This sequence joins TRBV10-2 and TRBJ1-5; D possibly corresponds to TRBD1 (6 bases). With 6 bases removed from V and 5 bases from J, the gap between germline ends came to 26 bases. The CDR3 totals 18 residues. CDR1 is WSHSY and CDR2 is SAAADI in the germline V gene.

With regard to this clonotype: Germline and junction disagree at one end, which may indicate a read error. The chain joins TRBV5-6 to TRBJ2-7, with a tentative D call TRBD1 (5 bases). Germline V gene data show CDR1 as SGHDT and CDR2 as YYEEEE. The CDR3 contains 15 residues. The CDR3 here is CASSLDRRSSYEEYF. The CDR3 bases are TGTGCCAGCAGCTTGGACAGGCGGAGCTCCTACGAGGAGTACTTC.

V gene TRBV29-1 combines with J gene TRBJ2-4; D not certain. This CDR3 spans 13 amino acids. V was pared by 5 bases and J by 2 bases, with 10 bases between. From germline, CDR1 is SQVTM and CDR2 ANQGSEA. CDR3 region: CSVMGRTKNIQYF. The CDR3 nucleotides are TGCAGCGTTATGGGTAGAACCAAAAACATTCAGTACTTC.

The chain carries TRBV25-1 and TRBJ2-5, with D possibly TRBD1 on 6 matching bases. CDR1 is MGHDK, CDR2 SYGVNS, per germline. The length of the CDR3 is 15 residues. Trimming took off 4 bases at V and 4 bases at J, with 16 bases between the two ends. This CDR3 is CASSGSRGRGETQYF. CDR3 coding DNA: TGTGCCAGCAGTGGCTCGAGGGGGAGAGGAGAGACCCAGTACTTC.

The chain joins TRBV28 to TRBJ2-3; no reliable D call. V was pared by 3 bases and J by 2 bases, with 12 bases between. The length of the CDR3 is 15 residues. Germline V CDR1 and CDR2: MDHEN, SYDVKM. For the CDR3, the DNA is TGTGCCAGCAGTTTGGCTTTCAGGACCACAGATACGCAGTATTTT. Its translation is CASSLAFRTTDTQYF.

The chain uses TRBV6-1 and TRBJ2-1; either TRBD1 or TRBD2 may supply D (5 bases each). The CDR3 spans 14 residues. Germline CDR1 is MNHNS and CDR2 is SASEGT. V was pared by 6 bases and J by 4 bases, with 13 bases between. The CDR3 loop is CASSRDERYNEQFF. DNA of the CDR3: TGTGCCAGCAGCCGGGACGAGCGATACAATGAGCAGTTCTTC.

This rearrangement joins TRBV28 to TRBJ2-1; D is ambiguous. The germline CDR1 and CDR2 sequences are MDHEN and SYDVKM. V was trimmed by 3 bases and J by 6 bases, leaving 12 bases between them. This CDR3 is built from 14 residues. CDR3 sequence reads: CASSFSPQSNEQFF. The CDR3 DNA is TGTGCCAGCAGTTTTTCCCCACAAAGCAATGAGCAGTTCTTC. Filled out from reference TRBV28 and TRBJ2-1, the complete variable domain reads DVKVTQSSRYLVKRTGEKVFLECVQDMDHENMFWYRQDPGLGLRLIYFSYDVKMKEKGDIPEGYSVSREKKERFSLILESASTNQTSMYLCASSFSPQSNEQFFGPGTRLTVL.

Here the CDR3 DNA reads TGTGCCAGCTCACCACGGTTAAGGGGCACAGATACGCAGTATTTT. It yields the protein CASSPRLRGTDTQYF. The chain couples TRBV18 to TRBJ2-3; D unresolved. This CDR3 is built from 15 residues. CDR1 is KGHSH and CDR2 is LQKENI in the germline V gene. Trimming cost V 1 base and J 1 base, with 9 bases left between them.

A few counts support this clonotype. The V and J genes are TRBV18 and TRBJ2-5, with D possibly being TRBD2 (5 bases). The germline V gene encodes CDR1 KGHSH and CDR2 LQKENI. The CDR3 extends over 17 amino acids. Between the trimmed V and J ends, which lost 0 bases and 0 bases, there was a span of 14 bases. This CDR3 is CASSPPLTTPYQETQYF. In nucleotides, the CDR3 is TGTGCCAGCTCACCACCGCTGACTACGCCTTACCAAGAGACCCAGTACTTC. Supplemented by reference TRBV18 and TRBJ2-5, the full variable domain reads NAGVMQNPRHLVRRRGQEARLRCSPMKGHSHVYWYRQLPEEGLKFMVYLQKENIIDESGMPKERFSAEFPKEGPSILRIQQVVRGDSAAYFCASSPPLTTPYQETQYFGPGTRLLVL.

The V and J genes are TRBV7-2 and TRBJ1-2; a possible D gene is TRBD1 (6 bases). The CDR3 has 15 amino acids. Germline assignment: CDR1 SGHTA and CDR2 FQGNSA. V shed 8 bases and J shed 5 bases, with 21 bases lying between them. CDR3 region: CASGTGRGGAYGYTF. The CDR3 coding sequence is TGTGCCAGCGGCACCGGTAGGGGGGGCGCTTATGGCTACACCTTC.

This clonotype was observed a handful of times. The chain is built from TRBV6-2 or TRBV6-3 and TRBJ2-1, with 7 bases aligning to TRBD1. Germline assignment: CDR1 MNHEY and CDR2 SVGEGT. The CDR3 has 17 amino acids. The trim removed 5 bases at V and 3 bases at J, leaving 13 bases unmatched. CDR3 nucleotide sequence: TGTGCCAGCAGTAGACGACAGGGAATAAGGGGCTACAATGAGCAGTTCTTC. Encoded protein: CASSRRQGIRGYNEQFF.

This clonotype was counted only a few times. This rearrangement joins TRBV5-6 to TRBJ2-7; 10 nucleotides match TRBD1. Germline V gives CDR1 SGHDT, CDR2 YYEEEE. This CDR3 has 15 amino acids. J lost 6 bases, V lost 5 bases, and 11 bases had no gene match. CDR3 DNA sequence: TGTGCCAGCAGATTGCTATCGGGACAGGGGCTCGAGCAGTACTTC. Protein product: CASRLLSGQGLEQYF.